What follows is one T cell receptor (beta chain) and its context. Its antigen is still unknown. This CDR3 has 15 residues. Germline assignment: CDR1 MDHEN and CDR2 SYDVKM. Trimming cost V 6 bases and J 0 bases, with 14 bases left between them. This entry comes from a study of blood T cells in healthy people across ages. Study-level results: Versus aged donors, long-lived donors had higher diversity and more naive CD4+ cells.

Primers used in a second PCR of roughly 6 to 11 cycles were a sample-barcoded 5' primer and a J-beta primer mix. TCRdb reprocessed the 5' RACE reads via MiXCR and lists one record per CDR3 protein. The repertoire includes some 760,000 distinct CDR3 sequences, 25% of them detected once, and 8% to 10% sits in the top ten. These sequences were also reported in another study, on T cells of mothers and their children. That paper states: In this cohort, donors were three healthy Caucasian mothers plus their six children. Per child, approximately 2.9 million TCR beta CDR3 reads were obtained, against over 9 million per mother.

The sample taken for sequencing was blood. This clonotype originated in a boy aged 5-17 years in good health. The V and J genes are TRBV28 and TRBJ1-2; D gene ambiguous. CDR3 in DNA: TGTGCCAGCAGCCCAACCTCGGACGCTAACTATGGCTACACCTTC. It is translated as CASSPTSDANYGYTF.